What follows describes a single T cell receptor (beta chain). Original analysis: By means of reference gene primer amplification, nucleated cell counts were estimated. The method was immunoSEQ multiplex PCR; TCRdb's version includes in-frame clones alone and lacks a portion of them. The V and J calls and clone size are taken from that table; D and trimming were inferred from the DNA. The sample lists some 670,000 clones, 85% to 90% seen once, with approximately 0.3% in the top ten. The data were taken from a study of blood T cell repertoires in COVID-19. The wider study: Italy, Spain and the United States were the sources of the convalescent and acute COVID-19 samples. In each case, the material was cDNA or gDNA derived from T cells, B-cell-depleted T cells, or PBMCs.

The CDR3 spans 16 residues. J gave up 8 bases and V 6 bases, and 12 bases lay outside the gene matches. The germline gives CDR1 SNHLY, CDR2 FYNNEI. The sample consisted of peripheral blood. The chain uses TRBV2 and TRBJ2-1; 11 nucleotides line up with TRBD1. This clonotype was obtained from a woman in her late teens or twenties with acute or convalescent COVID-19. The DNA of the CDR3 is TGTGCCAGCAGAGGGTCCCGGGACAGGGGGTGGGATGAGCAGTTCTTC. Amino acids: CASRGSRDRGWDEQFF.